The table lists the clone carrying this TCR beta chain with many counts. Its antigen is not known. The V and J ends lost 2 bases and 2 bases respectively, with 13 bases between them. This CDR3 has 16 amino acids. CDR1 is MDHEN, CDR2 SYDVKM, per germline. The table came from immunoSEQ multiplex PCR; TCRdb's copy has only in-frame clones and leaves some out. The sample presents about 24,000 clones, none singletons. The data originate from a study of T cells after posttransplantation cyclophosphamide. Findings of the study overall: After PTCy, TRB diversity resembled that of CNI/methotrexate controls. Tissue-infiltrating T cells from skin or gut overlapped little with blood T cells. Donor CD8+ memory clones often dominated recipient blood repertoires at later times.

On the day of bone marrow donation, the related graft donor provided peripheral blood. The sequence was collected from a woman aged 60-75 years in good health, CMV-negative, and a related stem cell transplant donor. Sequenced sample: PBMCs. The J gene is TRBJ1-5, the V gene TRBV28; no reliable D call. The CDR3 loop reads CASSLNIASGNQPQHF. In DNA form, the CDR3 reads TGTGCCAGCAGTTTAAATATCGCGTCGGGCAATCAGCCCCAGCATTTT.